A single sample gave rise to the 15 T cell receptor beta chains below, sequenced in a study of Tregs in tolerant kidney transplant recipients. Clones were read by immunoSEQ multiplex PCR, and TCRdb kept only the in-frame ones, dropping some. The sample contains 75,000 to 95,000 clones, around nine tenths of which appear only once. Sequenced sample: CD8+ T cells from blood. These receptors came from a human donor in good health.

The chain uses TRBV5-6 and TRBJ2-5; D might be TRBD1 (6 bases). From germline, CDR1 is SGHDT and CDR2 YYEEEE. This CDR3 is built from 15 residues. Trimming took off 3 bases at V and 2 bases at J, with 14 bases between the two ends. DNA for the CDR3: TGTGCCAGCAGCTCTGGACAGCTTTTACAAGAGACCCAGTACTTC. It specifies CASSSGQLLQETQYF.

The chain links TRBV9 to TRBJ2-3; 7 bases match TRBD2. Germline loops: CDR1 SGDLS, CDR2 YYNGEE. With V trimmed by 0 bases and J by 4 bases, 5 bases remained unmatched. The CDR3 sequence is 15 residues long. The chain's CDR3 is CASSVGGSKADTQYF. CDR3 DNA sequence: TGTGCCAGCAGCGTAGGCGGGAGCAAAGCAGATACGCAGTATTTT.

This chain's CDR3 is CASSPGISDNQPQHF. In nucleotides, the CDR3 is TGCGCCAGCAGCCCAGGGATTTCGGACAATCAGCCCCAGCATTTT. This chain uses TRBV5-1 with TRBJ1-5; a possible D gene is TRBD1 (5 bases). The CDR3 contains 15 residues. From germline, CDR1 is SGHRS and CDR2 YFSETQ. Between the trimmed V and J ends, which lost 4 bases and 3 bases, there was a span of 14 bases.

The chain recombines TRBV30 with TRBJ2-7; 7 positions agree with TRBD2. The germline V gene encodes CDR1 GTSNPN and CDR2 SVGIG (reference sequence). Trimming at V came to 0 bases and at J to 3 bases, leaving 2 bases not matched to a gene. There are 13 residues in the CDR3. The CDR3 nucleotides are TGTGCCTGGAGTGTACCGGGGGGCTACGAGCAGTACTTC. It translates to CAWSVPGGYEQYF.

V and J are TRBV11-2 and TRBJ2-7; D might be TRBD1 (6 bases). V was cut by 4 bases and J by 4 bases, with 17 bases left in between. CDR1 and CDR2 from the germline V gene are SGHAT and FQNNGV. The length of the CDR3 is 15 residues. The chain's CDR3 is CASSSEITGIYEQYF. Written as DNA, the CDR3 is TGTGCCAGCAGCTCCGAGATTACAGGGATTTACGAGCAGTACTTC.

The V call is TRBV7-9, the J call TRBJ2-3; no clear D gene. This CDR3 comprises 14 residues. V lost 8 bases, J lost 0 bases, and 12 bases lay in between. The germline V gene has CDR1 SEHNR and CDR2 FQNEAQ (reference sequence). In DNA form, the CDR3 reads TGTGCCAGCGGTGGATGGGCAAGCACAGATACGCAGTATTTT. Residues: CASGGWASTDTQYF.

The chain is built from TRBV10-1 and TRBJ1-1; D is ambiguous. The CDR3 contains 12 residues. Trimming stripped 0 bases from V and 1 base from J, with 0 bases between. CDR1 is WNHNN, CDR2 SYGVQD, per germline (reference sequence). The CDR3 loop reads CASSESNTEAFF. The CDR3 nucleotides read TGCGCCAGCAGTGAGTCGAACACTGAAGCTTTCTTT.

V is TRBV9 and J is TRBJ1-2; TRBD1 might be the D (6 bases). This CDR3 region has 14 residues. The germline CDR1 and CDR2 sequences are SGDLS and YYNGEE. Between the trimmed V and J ends, which lost 3 bases and 4 bases, there was a span of 13 bases. This CDR3 is CASSAGDRSYGYTF. CDR3 sequence (DNA): TGTGCCAGCAGCGCAGGGGACCGAAGCTATGGCTACACCTTC.

V usage is TRBV7-8 and J usage is TRBJ1-3; D is ambiguous. Trimming pared 5 bases from V and 0 bases from J, leaving 14 bases between. Germline CDR1 reads SGHVS; CDR2 reads FQNEAQ. The CDR3 runs to 16 residues. Written as DNA, the CDR3 is TGTGCCAGCAGCCCGAAGGCGGTCAGCTCTGGAAACACCATATATTTT. Its translation is CASSPKAVSSGNTIYF. Full variable domain (outside the CDR3, taken from reference TRBV7-8 and TRBJ1-3): GAGVSQSPRYKVAKRGQDVALRCDPISGHVSLFWYQQALGQGPEFLTYFQNEAQLDKSGLPSDRFFAERPEGSVSTLKIQRTQQEDSAVYLCASSPKAVSSGNTIYFGEGSWLTVV.

The chain links TRBV10-3 to TRBJ2-3, with D possibly called TRBD1 or TRBD2 (5 bases each). The V end was cut by 8 bases, the J end by 3 bases, with 24 bases between. The CDR3 extends over 17 amino acids. Germline V CDR1 and CDR2: ENHRY, SYGVKD. CDR3 sequence: CAIRGWGSPQRTDTQYF. The CDR3 DNA follows: TGTGCCATCCGGGGTTGGGGCTCCCCCCAGCGGACAGATACGCAGTATTTT.

This clone was seen a single time. This chain connects TRBV2 to TRBJ2-7; TRBD1 matches at 9 bases. The CDR3 loop spans 17 amino acids. The germline V gene has CDR1 SNHLY and CDR2 FYNNEI. V lost 5 bases, J lost 2 bases, and 13 bases stayed unmatched. For the CDR3, the DNA is TGTGCCAGCAGTCTCCAAACACGACAGGGGGAAACCTACGAGCAGTACTTC. Translation gives CASSLQTRQGETYEQYF.

The CDR3 reads CASSGVGQGETQYF. The CDR3 DNA is TGTGCCAGCAGTGGGGTTGGACAGGGAGAGACCCAGTACTTC. J is TRBJ2-5 and V is TRBV6-1; 8 bases are shared with TRBD1. The J segment lost 4 bases and the V segment lost 4 bases, leaving 5 bases of the junction unmatched. Germline V CDR1 and CDR2: MNHNS, SASEGT. The CDR3 has 14 residues.

This rearrangement joins TRBV20-1 to TRBJ2-1, with D unresolved. Germline values: CDR1 DFQATT, CDR2 SNEGSKA (reference sequence). V lost 3 bases to trimming and J lost 6 bases, with 3 bases between them. The CDR3 has 10 amino acids. This CDR3 is CSASFNEQFF. The CDR3 bases are TGCAGTGCTAGCTTCAATGAGCAGTTCTTC.

V usage is TRBV7-8 and J usage is TRBJ2-4; 13 nucleotides agree with TRBD2. CDR1 and CDR2 (germline): SGHVS, FQNEAQ. V was clipped by 5 bases and J by 8 bases; unmatched bases: 6. The CDR3 is 15 amino acids. The CDR3 DNA follows: TGTGCCAGCAGCACTAGCGGGGGGGCCGGGGACATTCAGTACTTC. This sequence encodes CASSTSGGAGDIQYF.

The chain couples TRBV6-4 to TRBJ2-2; 9 bases agree with TRBD2. The V and J ends lost 6 bases and 1 base, in that order; junction bases with no gene match: 3. Germline assignment: CDR1 MRHNA and CDR2 SNTAGT. This CDR3 spans 15 amino acids. CDR3 DNA sequence: TGTGCCAGCAGCCCGACTAGCGGGAACACCGGGGAGCTGTTTTTT. It yields the protein CASSPTSGNTGELFF.